Below, one T cell receptor (beta chain) is given with its context. This CDR3 region has 16 residues. V gave up 1 base and J gave up 5 bases, with 15 bases separating them. Germline V gene sequence: CDR1 LNHNV, CDR2 YYDKDF (reference sequence). The data originate from a study of blood T cell repertoires in COVID-19. About the research overall: Some COVID-19 samples were acute and others convalescent; all came from the United States, Italy and Spain.

Grouping used clinical history reported by participants in a survey and questionnaire. Up to 2 weeks before entering the study, exposed participants had met a COVID-19 case. As originally analysed: The assay estimated nucleated cells by amplifying reference gene primers. Assay used: immunoSEQ multiplex PCR; TCRdb lists only in-frame clones, some missing. The DNA was the basis for D and trimming; V, J and clone size are from that table. The sample lists about 300,000 clones; roughly 89% were seen once. The clonotype was recovered from a woman aged 50 to 65 who had been exposed to COVID-19. The material sequenced was PBMCs or T cells enriched from blood (not recorded which). The chain has TRBV15 and TRBJ2-1, with a weak D call TRBD1 (5 bases). The CDR3 nucleotides are TGTGCCACCAGCAGAGTCAGGGTCCTACCTGACAATGAGCAGTTCTTC. This codes for CATSRVRVLPDNEQFF.